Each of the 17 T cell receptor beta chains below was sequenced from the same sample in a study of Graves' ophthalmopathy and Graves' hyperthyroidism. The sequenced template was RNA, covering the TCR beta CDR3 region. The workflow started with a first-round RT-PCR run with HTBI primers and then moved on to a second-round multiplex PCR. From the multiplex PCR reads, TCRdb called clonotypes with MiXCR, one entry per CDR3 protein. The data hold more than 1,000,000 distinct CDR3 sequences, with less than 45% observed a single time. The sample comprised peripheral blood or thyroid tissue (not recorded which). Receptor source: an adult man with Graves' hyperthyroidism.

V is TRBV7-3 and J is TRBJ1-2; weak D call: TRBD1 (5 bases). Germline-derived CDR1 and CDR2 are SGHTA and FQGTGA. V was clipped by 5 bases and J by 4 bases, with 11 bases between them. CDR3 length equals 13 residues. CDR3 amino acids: CASSPSGTYGYTF. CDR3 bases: TGTGCCAGCAGCCCATCGGGGACCTATGGCTACACCTTC.

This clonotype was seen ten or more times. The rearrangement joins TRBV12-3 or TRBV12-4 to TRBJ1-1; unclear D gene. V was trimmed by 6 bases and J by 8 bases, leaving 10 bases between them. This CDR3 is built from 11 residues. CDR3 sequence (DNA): TGTGCCAGCAGCAAGGACGTAGAAGCTTTCTTT. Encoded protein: CASSKDVEAFF.

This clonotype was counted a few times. CDR3: CAWTTLAGGETQYF. As DNA, the CDR3 is TGTGCCTGGACAACTCTAGCGGGGGGGGAGACCCAGTACTTC. The genes are TRBV11-2 and TRBJ2-5, with 12 bases matching TRBD2. Germline trimming cut 11 bases from V and 5 bases from J; bases unmatched to any gene: 9. Germline CDR1 and CDR2: SGHAT and FQNNGV. This CDR3 is 14 amino acids long.

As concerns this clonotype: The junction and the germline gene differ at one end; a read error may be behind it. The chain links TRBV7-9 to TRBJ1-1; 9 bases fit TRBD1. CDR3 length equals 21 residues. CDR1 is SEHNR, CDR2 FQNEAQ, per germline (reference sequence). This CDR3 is CASSQGRTGVTYIALNTEAFF. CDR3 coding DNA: TGCGCCAGCAGCCAGGGCCGGACAGGGGTAACTTACATCGCCCTGAACACTGAAGCTTTCTTT.

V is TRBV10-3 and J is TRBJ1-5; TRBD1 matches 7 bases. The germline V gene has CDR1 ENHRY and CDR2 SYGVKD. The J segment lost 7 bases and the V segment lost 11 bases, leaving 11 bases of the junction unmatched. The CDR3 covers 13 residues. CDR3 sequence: CAAGTGEDQPQHF. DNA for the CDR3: TGTGCCGCGGGAACAGGGGAGGACCAGCCCCAGCATTTT.

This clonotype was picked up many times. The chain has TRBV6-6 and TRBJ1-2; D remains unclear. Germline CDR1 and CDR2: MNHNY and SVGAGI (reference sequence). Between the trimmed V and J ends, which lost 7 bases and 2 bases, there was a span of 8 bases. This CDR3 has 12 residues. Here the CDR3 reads CASTYPNYGYTF. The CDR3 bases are TGTGCCAGCACCTACCCAAACTATGGCTACACCTTC.

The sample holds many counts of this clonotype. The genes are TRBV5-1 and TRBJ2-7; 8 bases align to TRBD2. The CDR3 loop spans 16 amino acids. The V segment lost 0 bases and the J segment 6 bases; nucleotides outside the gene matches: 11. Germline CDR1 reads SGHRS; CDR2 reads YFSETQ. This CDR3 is CASSLDLAGRGGEQYF. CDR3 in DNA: TGCGCCAGCAGCTTGGACTTAGCGGGAAGGGGCGGCGAGCAGTACTTC.

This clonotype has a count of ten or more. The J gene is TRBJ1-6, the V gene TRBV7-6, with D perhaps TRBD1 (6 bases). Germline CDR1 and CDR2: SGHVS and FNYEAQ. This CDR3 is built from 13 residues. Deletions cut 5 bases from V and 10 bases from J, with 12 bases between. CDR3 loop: CASSKGGVSPLHF. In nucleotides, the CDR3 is TGTGCCAGCAGCAAGGGGGGTGTGTCACCCCTCCACTTT.

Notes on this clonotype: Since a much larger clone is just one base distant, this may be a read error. CDR3 DNA sequence: TGTGCCAGTAGTAAGGGACACCAAGGGGAGGCCCAGTACTTC. Translated: CASSKGHQGEAQYF. This chain uses TRBV19 with TRBJ2-5, with D perhaps matching TRBD1 or TRBD2 (6 bases each). Germline V gives CDR1 LNHDA, CDR2 SQIVND (reference sequence). The CDR3 covers 14 residues. Trimming took off 4 bases at V and 9 bases at J, with 18 bases between the two ends.

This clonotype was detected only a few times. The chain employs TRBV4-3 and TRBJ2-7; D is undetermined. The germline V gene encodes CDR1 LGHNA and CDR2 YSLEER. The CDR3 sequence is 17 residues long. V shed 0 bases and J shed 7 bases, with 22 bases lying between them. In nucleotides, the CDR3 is TGCGCCAGCAGCCAAGAGTACCTTGGGCCAACCCCGAGGGAGCAGTACTTC. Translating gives CASSQEYLGPTPREQYF.

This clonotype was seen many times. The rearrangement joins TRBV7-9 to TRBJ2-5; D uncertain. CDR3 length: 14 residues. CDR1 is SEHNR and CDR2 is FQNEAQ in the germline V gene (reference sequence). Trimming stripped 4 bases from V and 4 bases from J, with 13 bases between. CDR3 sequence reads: CASSSRAAPETQYF. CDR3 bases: TGTGCCAGCAGCTCTAGGGCGGCCCCAGAGACCCAGTACTTC.

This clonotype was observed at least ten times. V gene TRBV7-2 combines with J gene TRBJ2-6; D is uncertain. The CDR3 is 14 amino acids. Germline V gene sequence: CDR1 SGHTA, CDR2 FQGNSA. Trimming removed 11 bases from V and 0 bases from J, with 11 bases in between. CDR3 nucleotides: TGTGCCCTACGTGGCCCCTCTGGGGCCAACGTCCTGACTTTC. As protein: CALRGPSGANVLTF.

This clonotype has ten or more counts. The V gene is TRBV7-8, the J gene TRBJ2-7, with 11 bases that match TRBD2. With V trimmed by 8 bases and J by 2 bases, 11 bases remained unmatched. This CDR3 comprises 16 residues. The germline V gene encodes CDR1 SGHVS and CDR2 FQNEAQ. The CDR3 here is CASAPALAGGPYEQYF. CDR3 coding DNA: TGTGCCAGCGCCCCCGCCCTAGCGGGGGGCCCCTACGAGCAGTACTTC.

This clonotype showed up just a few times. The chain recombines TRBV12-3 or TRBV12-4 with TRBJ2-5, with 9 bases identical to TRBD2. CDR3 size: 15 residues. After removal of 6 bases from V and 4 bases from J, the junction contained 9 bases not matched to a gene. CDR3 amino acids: CASRMGREGGETQYF. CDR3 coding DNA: TGTGCCAGCAGAATGGGGCGGGAGGGTGGAGAGACCCAGTACTTC.

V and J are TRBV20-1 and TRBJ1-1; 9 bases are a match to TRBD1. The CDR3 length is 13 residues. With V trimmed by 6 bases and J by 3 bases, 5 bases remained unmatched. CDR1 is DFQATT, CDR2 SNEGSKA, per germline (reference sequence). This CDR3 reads CSATDRGDTEAFF. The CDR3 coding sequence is TGCAGTGCCACCGACAGGGGGGACACTGAAGCTTTCTTT.

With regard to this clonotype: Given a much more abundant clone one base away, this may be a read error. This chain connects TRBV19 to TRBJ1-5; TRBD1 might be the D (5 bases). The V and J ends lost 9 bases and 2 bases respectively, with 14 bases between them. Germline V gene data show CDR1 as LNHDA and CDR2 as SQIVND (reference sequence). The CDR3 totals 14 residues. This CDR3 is CASADRDRNQPQHF. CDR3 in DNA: TGTGCCAGCGCCGACCGGGACCGCAATCAGCCCCAGCATTTT.

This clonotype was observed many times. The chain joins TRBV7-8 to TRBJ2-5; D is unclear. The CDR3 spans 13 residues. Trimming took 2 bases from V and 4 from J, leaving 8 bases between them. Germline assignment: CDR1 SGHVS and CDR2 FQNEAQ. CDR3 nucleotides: TGTGCCAGCAGCTTAAATTCCCGAGAGACCCAGTACTTC. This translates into CASSLNSRETQYF.